This TCR beta chain emerged from a study of T cells in Graves' hyperthyroidism and ophthalmopathy. Authors of the study amplified TCR beta CDR3 regions from RNA transcripts. Carried out on the TCR CDR3, a first-round RT-PCR used the HTBI primer set. A single record per CDR3 protein comes from TCRdb applying MiXCR to the multiplex PCR reads. The table has 450,000 to 600,000 distinct CDR3 sequences, 15% to 20% seen once. In its sample, this clonotype was seen a few times. The authors took PBMCs from 10 ml fresh peripheral blood. The CDR3 spans 16 residues. Germline V gene data show CDR1 as KGHSH and CDR2 as LQKENI. The ends were cut back, 6 bases at V and 6 bases at J, with 23 bases in the middle.

The receptor's source is a man aged 35 to 55 with Graves' ophthalmopathy. This chain links TRBV18 with TRBJ1-1, with D possibly being TRBD1 (5 bases). The sample consisted of blood. The CDR3 region is CASSVRDQLNEAEAFF. The CDR3 DNA sequence: TGTGCCAGCTCGGTCCGGGACCAGCTCAATGAAGCTGAAGCTTTCTTT. Together with reference TRBV18 and TRBJ1-1, the CDR3 gives the full variable domain: NAGVMQNPRHLVRRRGQEARLRCSPMKGHSHVYWYRQLPEEGLKFMVYLQKENIIDESGMPKERFSAEFPKEGPSILRIQQVVRGDSAAYFCASSVRDQLNEAEAFFGQGTRLTVV.